What follows is one TCR beta chain and its context. The repertoire was sequenced with immunoSEQ multiplex PCR; TCRdb's copy has only in-frame clones and lacks some. The sample consists of 950,000 to 1,100,000 clones, around 75% of them appearing once. The length of the CDR3 is 14 residues. The germline CDR1 and CDR2 sequences are LNHDA and SQIVND (reference sequence). This sample is drawn from a study of shared clonotypes between healthy human individuals. The sequenced sample consisted of memory CD4+ T cells sorted from blood. The subset here: CD45RA-negative fraction. The clonotype originates from a man aged 18 to 29 in good health. V gene TRBV19 combines with J gene TRBJ2-7; TRBD2 aligns across 12 bases. The CDR3 DNA reads TGTGCGCCACTAGCGGGAGGAAATTCCTACGAGCAGTACTTC. This sequence encodes CAPLAGGNSYEQYF.